A single sample gave rise to the 26 T cell receptor beta chains below, sequenced in a study of T-cell reconstitution after alpha-beta-depleted transplantation in children. The TCRbeta library was prepared with unique molecular identifiers. TCRdb processed the PCR reads anew with MiXCR; each CDR3 protein has one entry. The sample has approximately 91,000 distinct CDR3 sequences, more than 7% seen once; the top ten hold roughly 7%. The material sequenced was PBMCs from the stem cell graft donor, taken from the stem cell graft. The receptors come from a human donor who donated a stem cell graft to a child with congenital amegakaryocytic thrombocytopenia.

The table lists this clonotype with a few counts. The CDR3 region has the DNA TGTGCCAGCAGTGGTTCGGGGAGCACAGATACGCAGTATTTT. Its protein product is CASSGSGSTDTQYF. The genes are TRBV9 and TRBJ2-3, with a weak D call TRBD2 (5 bases). The CDR3 length is 14 residues. V lost 5 bases and J 0 bases, leaving 10 bases between the germline ends. CDR1 and CDR2 from the germline V gene are SGDLS and YYNGEE.

The table lists this clonotype with many counts. The chain couples TRBV2 to TRBJ1-2; TRBD1 agrees at 7 bases. CDR1 and CDR2 (germline): SNHLY, FYNNEI. V shed 3 bases and J 8 bases; nucleotides not matched to a gene: 9. This CDR3 contains 14 residues. CDR3 in amino acids: CASSDPTGAPGYTF. The CDR3 region has the DNA TGTGCCAGCAGTGACCCAACAGGGGCGCCCGGCTACACCTTC.

This clonotype was recorded at least ten times. The genes are TRBV20-1 and TRBJ2-3, with D uncertain. With 4 bases removed from V and 2 bases from J, the gap between germline ends came to 10 bases. The germline gives CDR1 DFQATT, CDR2 SNEGSKA (reference sequence). The CDR3 spans 13 residues. The CDR3 loop is CSAKSGFTDTQYF. In nucleotides, the CDR3 is TGCAGTGCTAAATCCGGATTCACAGATACGCAGTATTTT.

This clonotype was seen repeatedly, ten times or more. V gene TRBV29-1 combines with J gene TRBJ2-7; TRBD1 is a possible D gene (6 bases). V lost 6 bases, J lost 0 bases, and 15 bases lay in between. CDR3 length equals 14 residues. Germline CDR1 and CDR2: SQVTM and ANQGSEA. The DNA of the CDR3 is TGCAGCGTCCGCGATCCGACAGGCTCCTACGAGCAGTACTTC. The encoded protein is CSVRDPTGSYEQYF.

In this sample, this clonotype turned up a few times. V gene TRBV6-1 combines with J gene TRBJ1-1; 7 bases are shared with TRBD1. This CDR3 comprises 12 residues. Germline V gene sequence: CDR1 MNHNS, CDR2 SASEGT. J lost 11 bases, V lost 6 bases, and 9 bases had no gene match. For the CDR3, the DNA is TGTGCCAGCAGCGATTTAGACAGGGCCGCTTTCTTT. It encodes CASSDLDRAAFF.

This clonotype came up a few times. The chain is built from TRBV6-6 and TRBJ2-5; tentatively, D is TRBD1 (5 bases). V gave up 7 bases and J gave up 0 bases, with 6 bases separating them. The germline gives CDR1 MNHNY, CDR2 SVGAGI (reference sequence). The CDR3 length is 12 residues. The CDR3 sequence is CASKGYQETQYF. The DNA of the CDR3 is TGTGCCAGCAAGGGGTACCAAGAGACCCAGTACTTC.

This clonotype was counted many times. The chain employs TRBV28 and TRBJ1-1, with 9 nucleotides matching TRBD1. CDR3 length equals 18 residues. CDR1 is MDHEN and CDR2 is SYDVKM in the germline V gene. With V trimmed by 4 bases and J by 4 bases, 16 bases remained unmatched. CDR3 sequence (DNA): TGTGCCAGCAGTTCGGATCCGGGACAGGGACTCTCAGGCACTGAAGCTTTCTTT. Protein sequence: CASSSDPGQGLSGTEAFF.

The chain combines TRBV5-3 with TRBJ2-1; D is undetermined. TRBV5-3 is an ORF; its function is uncertain. The CDR3 sequence is 11 residues long. V was pared by 8 bases and J by 9 bases, with 12 bases between. In DNA, the CDR3 is TGTGCCAGGGGCTTGTATACTGAGCAGTTCTTC. As protein: CARGLYTEQFF.

This clonotype was recorded at least ten times. The chain recombines TRBV5-4 with TRBJ2-4; D is undetermined. The CDR3 is 15 residues long. Between the trimmed V and J ends, which lost 4 bases and 3 bases, there was a span of 14 bases. Germline CDR1 reads SGHNT; CDR2 reads YYREEE (reference sequence). DNA for the CDR3: TGTGCCAGCAGCGCCGACCAAAATCTCAAAAACATTCAGTACTTC. Translated: CASSADQNLKNIQYF.

With regard to this clonotype: A single base separates this from a much larger clone, so it may be a read error. V and J are TRBV4-2 and TRBJ1-2; 8 nucleotides agree with TRBD1. The germline V gene has CDR1 LGHNA and CDR2 YNFKEQ. CDR3 length equals 15 residues. In DNA, the CDR3 is TGTGCCAGCAGCCAAGATGGACAGGGAGACTATGGCTACGCCTTC. Translation: CASSQDGQGDYGYAF.

There are many counts of this clonotype. In DNA, the CDR3 is TGTGCCAGCTCACGGGGACCTAATGAAAAACTGTTTTTT. The encoded protein is CASSRGPNEKLFF. The chain is built from TRBV18 and TRBJ1-4, with TRBD1 as a possible D gene (5 bases). CDR3 size: 13 residues. Trimming took off 4 bases at V and 3 bases at J, with 6 bases between the two ends. Germline lookup yields CDR1 KGHSH and CDR2 LQKENI.

Ten or more counts support this clonotype. The rearrangement links TRBV20-1 to TRBJ2-1; D may be TRBD1 (6 bases). This CDR3 has 14 amino acids. V lost 6 bases, J lost 7 bases, and 19 bases lay in between. CDR1 and CDR2 (germline): DFQATT, SNEGSKA (reference sequence). The CDR3, as DNA: TGCAGTGCCCGTTCTAGGACAGATTATAATGAGCAGTTCTTC. It translates to CSARSRTDYNEQFF.

The rearrangement uses TRBV4-3 and TRBJ2-1; TRBD2 agrees at 7 bases. This CDR3 has 15 amino acids. Germline V lookup: CDR1 LGHNA, CDR2 YSLEER. The V and J ends lost 5 bases and 7 bases, in that order; junction bases with no gene match: 11. CDR3 in DNA: TGCGCCAGCAGCTGGGGCAGCGGGACCGTAAATGAGCAGTTCTTC. It is translated as CASSWGSGTVNEQFF.

The sample holds many counts of this clonotype. The chain is built from TRBV5-1 and TRBJ1-2; no definite D call. Trimming removed 0 bases at V and 1 base at J, with 16 bases between. Per the germline V gene, CDR1 is SGHRS and CDR2 is YFSETQ. The CDR3 spans 17 residues. CDR3 coding DNA: TGCGCCAGCAGCTTGGGCGACGAGCGGGGATATAACTATGGCTACACCTTC. Its translation is CASSLGDERGYNYGYTF. Variable domain in full (rest from reference TRBV5-1 and TRBJ1-2): KAGVTQTPRYLIKTRGQQVTLSCSPISGHRSVSWYQQTPGQGLQFLFEYFSETQRNKGNFPGRFSGRQFSNSRSEMNVSTLELGDSALYLCASSLGDERGYNYGYTFGSGTRLTVV.

The table lists this clonotype with many counts. The junction differs from germline at one of its ends, possibly a read error. This chain links TRBV28 with TRBJ2-1; the D gene could be TRBD1 or TRBD2 (5 bases each). Looked up from germline, CDR1 is MDHEN and CDR2 is SYDVKM. The CDR3 extends over 12 amino acids. CDR3 nucleotides: TGTGCCAGCAGCCCACTAGACCTGGGGGAAGTCTTC. The encoded protein is CASSPLDLGEVF.

Many counts were recorded for this clonotype. The rearrangement uses TRBV7-2 and TRBJ2-1, with TRBD2 matching over 12 bases. With 5 bases clipped from V and 4 bases from J, the junction kept 6 bases outside the gene matches. The germline V gene has CDR1 SGHTA and CDR2 FQGNSA. The CDR3 is made up of 16 amino acids. The CDR3: CASSPPGLAGYNEQFF. The DNA for the CDR3 is TGTGCCAGCAGCCCACCGGGACTAGCGGGTTACAATGAGCAGTTCTTC.

Ten or more counts support this clonotype. The chain joins TRBV6-5 to TRBJ2-2; 9 bases fit TRBD1. CDR1 is MNHEY and CDR2 is SVGAGI in the germline V gene. The V and J ends lost 7 bases and 5 bases, in that order; junction bases with no gene match: 5. CDR3 size: 14 residues. In DNA, the CDR3 is TGTGCCAGCAAGGGACAGGGTCCGACCGGGGAGCTGTTTTTT. Amino acids: CASKGQGPTGELFF.

The table lists this clonotype with many counts. The chain employs TRBV5-4 and TRBJ1-2, with a tentative D call TRBD1 (6 bases). The CDR3 sequence is 15 residues long. The germline V and J ends were trimmed by 2 bases and 5 bases, with 16 bases remaining between them. The germline CDR1 and CDR2 sequences are SGHNT and YYREEE (reference sequence). The CDR3 loop is CASSFRQVHLYGYTF. The CDR3 nucleotides are TGTGCCAGCAGCTTTCGACAGGTCCACCTTTATGGCTACACCTTC.

The table lists this clonotype with many counts. The J gene is TRBJ2-3, the V gene TRBV7-2; possible D gene TRBD2, 5 bases. Germline CDR1 and CDR2: SGHTA and FQGNSA. Trimming removed 3 bases from V and 7 bases from J, with 11 bases in between. CDR3 length: 13 amino acids. The CDR3 region is CASSLQERNTQYF. For the CDR3, the DNA is TGTGCCAGCAGCTTGCAGGAGCGGAATACGCAGTATTTT.

Notes on this clonotype: A much larger clone is a single base away; this may be a read error. The CDR3 DNA is TGTGCCAGCAGCCCGTCCGGGATGAACACTGAACCTTTCTTT. It is translated as CASSPSGMNTEPFF. The chain couples TRBV14 to TRBJ1-1; D not certain. Germline CDR1 is SGHDN and CDR2 is FVKESK. The CDR3 covers 14 residues.

This sequence joins TRBV18 and TRBJ2-3; D remains ambiguous. CDR3 length: 13 residues. Germline loops: CDR1 KGHSH, CDR2 LQKENI. Trimming removed 0 bases from V and 4 bases from J, with 5 bases in between. The CDR3 reads CASSPPTADTQYF. Here the CDR3 DNA reads TGTGCCAGCTCACCACCGACTGCAGATACGCAGTATTTT.

This clonotype appeared many times. This CDR3 reads CASSQALRAEAFF. CDR3 nucleotide sequence: TGTGCCAGCAGCCAAGCATTGAGGGCCGAAGCTTTCTTT. The chain uses TRBV4-2 and TRBJ1-1; no clear D. Trimming cost V 1 base and J 8 bases, with 11 bases left between them. The CDR3 sequence is 13 residues long. Germline V gives CDR1 LGHNA, CDR2 YNFKEQ.

This clonotype was detected once. A single base separates this from a much larger clone, so it may be a read error. V is TRBV3-1 and J is TRBJ1-1, with D hard to call. There are 15 residues in the CDR3. Germline loops: CDR1 LGHDT, CDR2 YNNKEL (reference sequence). The germline V and J ends were trimmed by 1 base and 0 bases, with 9 bases remaining between them. DNA of the CDR3: TGTGCCAGCAGCCAAGTCGTGACACTGAACACTGAAGCTTTCTTT. This codes for CASSQVVTLNTEAFF.

This clonotype has ten or more counts. This chain connects TRBV3-1 to TRBJ2-3; D is uncertain. Germline assignment: CDR1 LGHDT and CDR2 YNNKEL (reference sequence). V shed 9 bases and J shed 1 base, with 8 bases lying between them. CDR3 length: 12 amino acids. Here the CDR3 reads CASGPGTDTQYF. CDR3 DNA sequence: TGTGCCAGTGGCCCAGGCACAGATACGCAGTATTTT.

This clonotype showed up many times. The DNA of the CDR3 is TGTGCCAGCACCGAGACAGGGCCGAACACTGAAGCTTTCTTT. Its protein is CASTETGPNTEAFF. The chain couples TRBV12-3 or TRBV12-4 to TRBJ1-1; the match to TRBD1 covers 7 bases. With V trimmed by 7 bases and J by 1 base, 6 bases remained unmatched. The CDR3 is 14 amino acids.

Many counts were recorded for this clonotype. The CDR3 DNA follows: TGTGCCAGCTCACCACCTTCAGGGGGACACAATGAGCAGTTCTTC. This codes for CASSPPSGGHNEQFF. This rearrangement joins TRBV18 to TRBJ2-1, with 7 bases matching TRBD1. The CDR3 contains 15 residues. The J segment lost 5 bases and the V segment lost 0 bases, leaving 4 bases of the junction unmatched. Germline V gene sequence: CDR1 KGHSH, CDR2 LQKENI.